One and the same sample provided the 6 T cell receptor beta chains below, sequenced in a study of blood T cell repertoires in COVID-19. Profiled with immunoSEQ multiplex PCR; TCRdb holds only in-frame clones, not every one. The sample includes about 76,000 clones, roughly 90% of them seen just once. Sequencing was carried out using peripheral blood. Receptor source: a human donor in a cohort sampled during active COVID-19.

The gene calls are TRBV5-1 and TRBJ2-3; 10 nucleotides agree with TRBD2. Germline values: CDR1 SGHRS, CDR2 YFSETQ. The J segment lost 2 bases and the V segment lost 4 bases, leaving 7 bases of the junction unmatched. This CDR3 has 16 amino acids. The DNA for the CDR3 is TGCGCCAGCAGCAGGCGGCTAGCGGGAGTCACAGATACGCAGTATTTT. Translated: CASSRRLAGVTDTQYF.

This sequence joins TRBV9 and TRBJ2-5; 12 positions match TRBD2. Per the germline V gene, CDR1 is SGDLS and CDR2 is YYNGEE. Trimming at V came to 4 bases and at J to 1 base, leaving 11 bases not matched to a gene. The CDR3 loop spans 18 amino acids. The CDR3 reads CASSLSRTSGAVQETQYF. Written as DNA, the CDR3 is TGTGCCAGCAGCCTCTCTAGGACTAGCGGGGCAGTCCAAGAGACCCAGTACTTC. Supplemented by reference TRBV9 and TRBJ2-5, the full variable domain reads DSGVTQTPKHLITATGQRVTLRCSPRSGDLSVYWYQQSLDQGLQFLIQYYNGEERAKGNILERFSAQQFPDLHSELNLSSLELGDSALYFCASSLSRTSGAVQETQYFGPGTRLLVL.

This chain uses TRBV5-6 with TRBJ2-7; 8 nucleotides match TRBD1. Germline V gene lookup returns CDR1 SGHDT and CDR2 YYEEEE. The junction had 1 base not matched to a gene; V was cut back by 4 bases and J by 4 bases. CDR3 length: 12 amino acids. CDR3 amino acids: CASSQGAYEQYF. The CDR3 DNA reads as TGTGCCAGCAGCCAGGGGGCGTACGAGCAGTACTTC.

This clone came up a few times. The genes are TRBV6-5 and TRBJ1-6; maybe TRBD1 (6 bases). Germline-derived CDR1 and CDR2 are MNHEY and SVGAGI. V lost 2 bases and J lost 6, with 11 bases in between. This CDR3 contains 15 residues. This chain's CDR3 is CASSYQTGFNSPLHF. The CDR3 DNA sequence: TGTGCCAGCAGTTACCAGACAGGATTTAATTCACCCCTCCACTTT.

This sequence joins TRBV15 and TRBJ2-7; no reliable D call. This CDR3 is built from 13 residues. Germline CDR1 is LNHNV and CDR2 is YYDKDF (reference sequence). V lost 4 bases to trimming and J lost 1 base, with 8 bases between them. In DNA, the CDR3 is TGTGCCACCAGCATTGGCTTGTCCTACGAGCAGTACTTC. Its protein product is CATSIGLSYEQYF.

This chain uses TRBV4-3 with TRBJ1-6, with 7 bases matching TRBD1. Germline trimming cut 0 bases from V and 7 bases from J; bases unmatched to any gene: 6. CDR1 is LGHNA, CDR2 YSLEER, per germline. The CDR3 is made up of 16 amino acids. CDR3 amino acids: CASSQDQGGLNSPLHF. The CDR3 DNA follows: TGCGCCAGCAGCCAAGATCAAGGGGGCTTGAATTCACCCCTCCACTTT.